This T cell receptor beta chain stems from a study of Graves' ophthalmopathy and Graves' hyperthyroidism. Regarding the study as a whole: Detected in blood as well were most expanded thyroid clonotypes with frequency above 0.001.

This clonotype was seen a handful of times. Its specificity is not known. Per the germline V gene, CDR1 is LNHDA and CDR2 is SQIVND (reference sequence). The CDR3 extends over 14 amino acids. V lost 4 bases and J 1 base, leaving 8 bases between the germline ends. TCR beta CDR3 amplification used RNA transcripts. Scientists carried out first-round RT-PCR using HTBI primers and then a second-round multiplex PCR. TCRdb re-derived calls from the multiplex PCR reads in MiXCR, one entry per CDR3 protein. The sample lists about 740,000 distinct CDR3 sequences, 40% seen once, with 44% in the top ten. The chain couples TRBV19 to TRBJ1-5; D gene ambiguous. Sequencing used peripheral blood. The clonotype originates from an adult man with Graves' ophthalmopathy. CDR3 region: CASSTYNSNQPQHF. In nucleotides, the CDR3 is TGTGCCAGTAGTACCTACAACAGCAATCAGCCCCAGCATTTT.